One and the same sample provided the 4 T cell receptor beta chains below, sequenced in a study of CD8+ T cells in alopecia areata. The treatment here: oral pan-JAK inhibitor, 5-10 mg twice daily. Extracted from the samples, RNA was reverse transcribed into cDNA to serve as the sequencing template. The data were produced by immunoSEQ multiplex PCR, yet TCRdb's version contains in-frame clones alone and is incomplete. The sample includes about 70,000 clones, 25% to 30% seen only once; the top ten take under 15%. The sample in question was CD8+ T cells sorted from blood, obtained at week 4, from a patient treated with tofacitinib. The receptors stem from a human donor with alopecia areata.

The chain is built from TRBV29-1 and TRBJ2-1, with D possibly being TRBD1 or TRBD2 (6 bases each). The V and J ends lost 2 bases and 9 bases respectively, with 11 bases between them. From germline, CDR1 is SQVTM and CDR2 ANQGSEA. This CDR3 spans 12 amino acids. The CDR3 nucleotides read TGCAGCGTTGAACTCTGGGGGGCTGAGCAGTTCTTC. Protein product: CSVELWGAEQFF.

The chain employs TRBV27 and TRBJ1-1; D might be TRBD1 (6 bases). With 5 bases removed from V and 3 bases from J, the gap between germline ends came to 13 bases. The germline V gene has CDR1 MNHEY and CDR2 SMNVEV (reference sequence). CDR3 length equals 14 residues. The CDR3 here is CASSPGEGDTEAFF. The CDR3 DNA follows: TGTGCCAGCAGTCCAGGGGAGGGGGACACTGAAGCTTTCTTT.

This clone has just a few counts. V gene TRBV30 combines with J gene TRBJ2-2, with D unclear. Germline V lookup: CDR1 GTSNPN, CDR2 SVGIG (reference sequence). Trimming took off 0 bases at V and 10 bases at J, with 6 bases between the two ends. The CDR3 has 11 residues. CDR3 in amino acids: CAWSVRLELFF. CDR3 bases: TGTGCCTGGAGTGTACGGTTGGAGCTGTTTTTT.

CDR3 amino acids: CSVRSGTYEQYF. In DNA, the CDR3 is TGCAGCGTTAGGAGCGGGACCTACGAGCAGTACTTC. The chain links TRBV29-1 to TRBJ2-7; 7 bases fit TRBD2. The CDR3 extends over 12 amino acids. The junction had 3 bases not matched to a gene; V was cut back by 5 bases and J by 2 bases. CDR1 SQVTM and CDR2 ANQGSEA come from the germline V gene.